A single sample gave rise to the 14 T cell receptor beta chains below, sequenced in a study of cytomegalovirus exposure and HLA in healthy donors. PCR amplification relied on 60 Vbeta primers (plus 13 Jbeta primers). TCRdb's table, derived via immunoSEQ multiplex PCR, lists solely in-frame clones and lacks some. The sample records about 160,000 clones, approximately 80% being singletons. The sequenced sample was PBMCs. The origin of the receptors is a man younger than 30 in good health and CMV-seropositive.

V is TRBV2 and J is TRBJ1-1; D is perhaps TRBD1 (5 bases). This CDR3 is built from 15 residues. Germline V CDR1 and CDR2: SNHLY, FYNNEI. The V end lost 4 bases, the J end lost 6 bases, and 18 bases lay between the germline ends. The chain's CDR3 is CASSVMSGAYSEAFF. The CDR3 DNA is TGTGCCAGCAGTGTCATGAGCGGGGCTTACTCTGAAGCTTTCTTT. The full variable domain, rest sourced from reference TRBV2 and TRBJ1-1, is EPEVTQTPSHQVTQMGQEVILRCVPISNHLYFYWYRQILGQKVEFLVSFYNNEISEKSEIFDDQFSVERPDGSNFTLKIRSTKLEDSAMYFCASSVMSGAYSEAFFGQGTRLTVV.

This clone was found a few times. The rearrangement joins TRBV4-1 to TRBJ2-5; D is perhaps TRBD2 (6 bases). Between the trimmed V and J ends, which lost 10 bases and 4 bases, there was a span of 16 bases. Germline V gives CDR1 MGHRA, CDR2 YSYEKL. The CDR3 totals 13 residues. This CDR3 reads CATGEEIGETQYF. For the CDR3, the DNA is TGCGCCACTGGGGAGGAAATTGGAGAGACCCAGTACTTC.

In DNA form, the CDR3 reads TGTGCCAGCTCACCACTTCTAAAACAGGGGGCGACCGGCTACACCTTC. It codes for CASSPLLKQGATGYTF. The gene calls are TRBV18 and TRBJ1-2; 9 bases are shared with TRBD1. Trimming removed 1 base from V and 8 bases from J; junction bases left unmatched: 11. The CDR3 spans 16 residues. Per germline, CDR1 KGHSH and CDR2 LQKENI. Complete variable domain (other parts from reference TRBV18 and TRBJ1-2): NAGVMQNPRHLVRRRGQEARLRCSPMKGHSHVYWYRQLPEEGLKFMVYLQKENIIDESGMPKERFSAEFPKEGPSILRIQQVVRGDSAAYFCASSPLLKQGATGYTFGSGTRLTVV.

This clone has more than one count but fewer than ten. The gene calls are TRBV11-3 and TRBJ2-7, with a possible D match to TRBD1 (6 bases). CDR3 length: 15 residues. Germline CDR1 reads SGHNT; CDR2 reads YENEEA. The V end was cut by 1 base, the J end by 2 bases, with 12 bases between. Written as DNA, the CDR3 is TGTGCCAGCAGCTTAGGGGCAACAGGGACCTACGAGCAGTACTTC. The encoded protein is CASSLGATGTYEQYF.

CDR3 in DNA: TGTGCCAGCAGCGGGGACAGGAATGAGCAGTTCTTC. Translating it yields CASSGDRNEQFF. The chain recombines TRBV6-5 with TRBJ2-1, with 8 bases identical to TRBD1. There are 12 residues in the CDR3. Looked up from germline, CDR1 is MNHEY and CDR2 is SVGAGI. The ends lost 6 bases at V and 7 bases at J; junction bases unmatched: 2.

The chain combines TRBV19 with TRBJ1-1; D uncertain. CDR1 and CDR2 (germline): LNHDA, SQIVND (reference sequence). Deletions cut 7 bases from V and 3 bases from J, with 18 bases between. CDR3 length equals 15 residues. The CDR3 spells CASTNFGTGDTEAFF. CDR3 nucleotide sequence: TGTGCCAGTACCAACTTCGGAACCGGGGACACTGAAGCTTTCTTT.

The sample holds one count of this clone. The chain carries TRBV7-2 and TRBJ2-7, with TRBD2 matching over 8 bases. CDR1 is SGHTA and CDR2 is FQGNSA in the germline V gene. Unmatched junction bases numbered 8, after V lost 3 bases and J lost 7 bases. CDR3 length equals 14 residues. CDR3 sequence reads: CASSFPGGAREQYF. The CDR3 DNA reads as TGTGCCAGCAGCTTCCCCGGGGGGGCTCGGGAGCAGTACTTC.

This clone was observed a single time. The chain joins TRBV11-3 to TRBJ2-1; TRBD2 might be the D (5 bases). Germline V gives CDR1 SGHNT, CDR2 YENEEA. This CDR3 has 13 amino acids. V lost 2 bases and J lost 5, with 7 bases in between. Here the CDR3 reads CASSLQLDNEQFF. As DNA, the CDR3 is TGTGCCAGCAGCTTACAACTAGACAATGAGCAGTTCTTC.

J is TRBJ2-7 and V is TRBV4-1; 7 bases fit TRBD1. The CDR3 covers 14 residues. V was clipped by 3 bases and J by 3 bases; unmatched bases: 5. Germline CDR1 is MGHRA and CDR2 is YSYEKL. The DNA for the CDR3 is TGCGCCAGCAGCCACGGGACAGACTACTACGAGCAGTACTTC. Protein sequence: CASSHGTDYYEQYF.

This chain links TRBV27 with TRBJ1-2, with D tentatively TRBD1 (5 bases). V shed 0 bases and J shed 7 bases, with 18 bases lying between them. The CDR3 contains 16 residues. The germline V gene has CDR1 MNHEY and CDR2 SMNVEV (reference sequence). The CDR3 loop reads CASSLSIAGPEVGYTF. Here the CDR3 DNA reads TGTGCCAGCAGTTTATCGATAGCGGGGCCGGAGGTTGGCTACACCTTC.

The sample holds a few counts of this clone. The chain has TRBV2 and TRBJ2-1; TRBD2 agrees at 7 bases. CDR1 and CDR2 from the germline V gene are SNHLY and FYNNEI. V shed 6 bases and J 7 bases; nucleotides not matched to a gene: 12. The CDR3 runs to 15 residues. CDR3 sequence: CASSDRSGLVNEQFF. CDR3 coding DNA: TGTGCCAGCAGCGATCGCTCCGGACTAGTGAATGAGCAGTTCTTC.

The genes are TRBV29-1 and TRBJ2-7; TRBD1 matches 9 bases. The germline V gene has CDR1 SQVTM and CDR2 ANQGSEA. The CDR3 contains 14 residues. V trimming: 3 bases; J trimming: 7 bases; junction bases outside the gene matches: 10. The CDR3 coding sequence is TGCAGCGTTGAGGAGGGACAGGGCCAAGGGGAGCAGTACTTC. It is translated as CSVEEGQGQGEQYF.

This chain joins TRBV2 and TRBJ2-7, with D possibly matching TRBD1 (6 bases). Germline CDR1 reads SNHLY; CDR2 reads FYNNEI. CDR3 size: 14 residues. V lost 6 bases, J lost 4 bases, and 16 bases lay in between. The CDR3 sequence: CASSTDRFIYEQYF. Here the CDR3 DNA reads TGTGCCAGCAGCACAGACAGGTTCATTTACGAGCAGTACTTC. The variable domain in full, with the rest retrieved from reference TRBV2 and TRBJ2-7, is EPEVTQTPSHQVTQMGQEVILRCVPISNHLYFYWYRQILGQKVEFLVSFYNNEISEKSEIFDDQFSVERPDGSNFTLKIRSTKLEDSAMYFCASSTDRFIYEQYFGPGTRLTVT.

This clone was found a few times. V usage is TRBV5-4 and J usage is TRBJ2-5; a weak D match, TRBD2 (6 bases). Germline V gene lookup returns CDR1 SGHNT and CDR2 YYREEE (reference sequence). V lost 6 bases and J 1 base, leaving 13 bases between the germline ends. The CDR3 is 14 residues long. CDR3 residues: CASTPEGLQETQYF. CDR3 nucleotide sequence: TGTGCCAGCACGCCTGAGGGACTCCAAGAGACCCAGTACTTC.